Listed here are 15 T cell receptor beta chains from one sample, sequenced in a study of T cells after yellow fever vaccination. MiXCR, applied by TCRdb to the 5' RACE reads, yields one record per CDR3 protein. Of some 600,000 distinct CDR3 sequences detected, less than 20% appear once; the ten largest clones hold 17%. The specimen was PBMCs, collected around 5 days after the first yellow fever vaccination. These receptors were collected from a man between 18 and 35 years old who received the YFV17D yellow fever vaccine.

The CDR3 DNA reads as TGTGCCAGCAAGGGACGCCGCGCGGATACGCAGTATTTT. It codes for CASKGRRADTQYF. The V call is TRBV12-3 or TRBV12-4, the J call TRBJ2-3; D tentatively fits TRBD1 or TRBD2 (5 bases each). The V end lost 7 bases, the J end lost 6 bases, and 14 bases lay between the germline ends. The CDR3 runs to 13 residues.

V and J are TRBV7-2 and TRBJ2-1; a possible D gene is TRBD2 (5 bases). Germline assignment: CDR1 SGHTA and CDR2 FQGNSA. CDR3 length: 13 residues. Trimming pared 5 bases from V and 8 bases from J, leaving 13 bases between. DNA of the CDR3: TGTGCCAGCAGCGTAACCGACGGGGATGAGCAGTTCTTC. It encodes CASSVTDGDEQFF.

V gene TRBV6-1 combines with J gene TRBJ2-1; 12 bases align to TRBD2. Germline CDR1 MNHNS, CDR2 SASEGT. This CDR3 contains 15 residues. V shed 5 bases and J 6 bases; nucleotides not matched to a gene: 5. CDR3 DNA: TGTGCCAGCAGTCAACTAGCGGGGGGCCCCAATGAGCAGTTCTTC. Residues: CASSQLAGGPNEQFF.

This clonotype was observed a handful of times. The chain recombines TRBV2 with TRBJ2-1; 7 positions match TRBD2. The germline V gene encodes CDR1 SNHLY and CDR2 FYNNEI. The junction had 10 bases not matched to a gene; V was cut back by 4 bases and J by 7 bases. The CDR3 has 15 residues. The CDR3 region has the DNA TGTGCCAGCAGTGGACGGGGAGGGAGAACGAATGAGCAGTTCTTC. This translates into CASSGRGGRTNEQFF.

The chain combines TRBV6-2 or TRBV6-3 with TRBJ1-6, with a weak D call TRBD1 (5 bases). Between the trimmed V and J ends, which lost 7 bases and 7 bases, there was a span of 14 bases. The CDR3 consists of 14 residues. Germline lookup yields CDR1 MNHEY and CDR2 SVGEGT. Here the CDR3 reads CASKRGTDNSPLHF. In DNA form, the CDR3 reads TGTGCCAGCAAAAGGGGCACCGACAATTCACCCCTCCACTTT.

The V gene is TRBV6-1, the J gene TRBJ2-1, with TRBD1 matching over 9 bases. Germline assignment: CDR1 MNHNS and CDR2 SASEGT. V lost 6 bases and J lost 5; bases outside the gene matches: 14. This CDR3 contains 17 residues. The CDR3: CASSLQGAYRVDNEQFF. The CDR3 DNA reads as TGTGCCAGCAGCCTACAGGGGGCGTATAGGGTGGACAATGAGCAGTTCTTC.

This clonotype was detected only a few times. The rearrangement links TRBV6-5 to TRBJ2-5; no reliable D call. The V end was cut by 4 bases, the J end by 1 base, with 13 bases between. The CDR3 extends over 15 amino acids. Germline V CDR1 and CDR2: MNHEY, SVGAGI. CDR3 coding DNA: TGTGCCAGCAGTTGGATTATAGGTCTCCAAGAGACCCAGTACTTC. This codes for CASSWIIGLQETQYF.

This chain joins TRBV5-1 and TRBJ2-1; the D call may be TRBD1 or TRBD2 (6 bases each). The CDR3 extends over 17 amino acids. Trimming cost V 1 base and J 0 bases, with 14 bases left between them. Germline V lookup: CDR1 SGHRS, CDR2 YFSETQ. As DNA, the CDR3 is TGCGCCAGCAGCTTGTGGAGTGGAGGGGGCTCCTACAATGAGCAGTTCTTC. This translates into CASSLWSGGGSYNEQFF.

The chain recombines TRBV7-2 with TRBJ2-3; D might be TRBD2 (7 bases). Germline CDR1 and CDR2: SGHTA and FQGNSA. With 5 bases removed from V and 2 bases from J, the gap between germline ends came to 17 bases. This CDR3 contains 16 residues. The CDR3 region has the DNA TGTGCCAGCAGCGCTGCCGGGGGGCAATCCACAGATACGCAGTATTTT. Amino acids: CASSAAGGQSTDTQYF.

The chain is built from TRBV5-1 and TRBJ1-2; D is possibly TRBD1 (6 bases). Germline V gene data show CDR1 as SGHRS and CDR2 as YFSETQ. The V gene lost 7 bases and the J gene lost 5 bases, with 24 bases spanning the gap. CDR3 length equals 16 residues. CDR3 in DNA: TGCGCCAGCGGTCCCAGTGGGGGCATCTACGCTTATGGCTACACCTTC. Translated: CASGPSGGIYAYGYTF.

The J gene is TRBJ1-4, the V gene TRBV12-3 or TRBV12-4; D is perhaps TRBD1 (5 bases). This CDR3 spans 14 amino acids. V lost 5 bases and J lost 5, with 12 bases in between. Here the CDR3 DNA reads TGTGCCAGCAGTCCAAACCAGGGAAATGAAAAACTGTTTTTT. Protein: CASSPNQGNEKLFF.

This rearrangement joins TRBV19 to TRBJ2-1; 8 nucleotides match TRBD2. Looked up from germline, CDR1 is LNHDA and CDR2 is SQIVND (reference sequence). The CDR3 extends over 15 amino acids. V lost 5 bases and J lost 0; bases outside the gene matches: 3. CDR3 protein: CASSVAGSSYNEQFF. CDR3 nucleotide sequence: TGTGCCAGTAGTGTAGCGGGAAGCTCCTACAATGAGCAGTTCTTC.

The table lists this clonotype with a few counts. Here the CDR3 reads CASSPRTGGTYEQYF. The CDR3 DNA sequence: TGTGCCAGTAGTCCGAGGACAGGGGGCACCTACGAGCAGTACTTC. The rearrangement joins TRBV19 to TRBJ2-7, with 11 bases matching TRBD1. Germline V gene lookup returns CDR1 LNHDA and CDR2 SQIVND (reference sequence). After removal of 5 bases from V and 2 bases from J, the junction contained 5 bases not matched to a gene. The CDR3 has 15 residues.

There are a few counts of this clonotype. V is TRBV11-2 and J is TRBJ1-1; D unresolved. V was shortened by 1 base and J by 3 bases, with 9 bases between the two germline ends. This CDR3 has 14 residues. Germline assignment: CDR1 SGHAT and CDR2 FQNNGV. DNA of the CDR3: TGTGCCAGCAGCTTAGGGGCACCACACACTGAAGCTTTCTTT. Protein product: CASSLGAPHTEAFF.

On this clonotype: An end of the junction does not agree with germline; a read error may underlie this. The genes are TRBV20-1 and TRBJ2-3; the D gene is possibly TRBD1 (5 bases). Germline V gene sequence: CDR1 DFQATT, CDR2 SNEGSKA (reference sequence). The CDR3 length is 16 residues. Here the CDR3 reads CCARDRLGLPGDTQYF. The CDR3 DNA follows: TGCTGTGCTAGAGATAGGCTGGGGCTCCCGGGAGATACGCAGTATTTT.